One and the same sample provided the 10 T cell receptor beta chains below, sequenced in a study of identical twins. One entry per CDR3 protein, called by TCRdb with MiXCR from the 5' RACE reads. The data show hundreds of thousands of distinct CDR3 sequences, about 18% seen once. In addition, the sample was reused for a study of T cells expressing NK-cell markers.

Sequencing was performed on PBMCs. The receptors stem from a woman younger than 35 in good health.

Ten or more counts support this clonotype. The chain carries TRBV12-3 or TRBV12-4 and TRBJ2-1; 8 bases fit TRBD1. CDR3 length: 13 residues. The trim removed 6 bases at V and 7 bases at J, leaving 5 bases unmatched. The DNA for the CDR3 is TGTGCCAGCAGCAGGGGGCGCGGGAATGAGCAGTTCTTC. Protein sequence: CASSRGRGNEQFF.

This clonotype was found a few times. The chain recombines TRBV18 with TRBJ2-7; weak D call: TRBD1 (6 bases). CDR3 length equals 15 residues. Germline CDR1 reads KGHSH; CDR2 reads LQKENI. V was shortened by 6 bases and J by 7 bases, with 22 bases between the two germline ends. The CDR3 loop is CASSPRDTHLSEQYF. Here the CDR3 DNA reads TGTGCCAGCTCCCCGAGGGACACGCACCTTTCGGAGCAGTACTTC.

The chain has TRBV10-3 and TRBJ2-2, with TRBD2 matching over 8 bases. V shed 5 bases, J shed 5 bases, and the junction held 7 bases outside the gene matches. CDR3 size: 15 residues. CDR1 ENHRY and CDR2 SYGVKD come from the germline V gene. The CDR3 DNA is TGTGCCATCAGTAAAGCGGGAGTTACGACCGGGGAGCTGTTTTTT. Its translation: CAISKAGVTTGELFF.

V gene TRBV12-3 or TRBV12-4 combines with J gene TRBJ1-5; D remains unclear. Trimming took 6 bases from V and 4 from J, leaving 19 bases between them. This CDR3 is 16 amino acids long. CDR3: CASSSRTANQNQPQHF. The CDR3 DNA reads TGTGCCAGCAGCTCCCGGACTGCGAACCAGAATCAGCCCCAGCATTTT.

This clonotype has a handful of counts. J is TRBJ1-2 and V is TRBV7-9, with 10 bases matching TRBD1. V was clipped by 6 bases and J by 5 bases; unmatched bases: 6. In germline, CDR1 is SEHNR, CDR2 FQNEAQ (reference sequence). This CDR3 comprises 14 residues. This CDR3 is CASSRRTGGYGYTF. DNA of the CDR3: TGTGCCAGCAGTAGAAGGACAGGGGGATATGGCTACACCTTC. The full variable domain, rest sourced from reference TRBV7-9 and TRBJ1-2, is DTGVSQNPRHKITKRGQNVTFRCDPISEHNRLYWYRQTLGQGPEFLTYFQNEAQLEKSRLLSDRFSAERPKGSFSTLEIQRTEQGDSAMYLCASSRRTGGYGYTFGSGTRLTVV.

This clonotype turned up a few times. V gene TRBV20-1 combines with J gene TRBJ2-1; tentatively, D is TRBD2 (6 bases). This CDR3 spans 14 amino acids. The germline CDR1 and CDR2 sequences are DFQATT and SNEGSKA (reference sequence). Trimming removed 1 base at V and 8 bases at J, with 15 bases between. CDR3 amino acids: CSARAGGGEDEQFF. The CDR3 DNA is TGCAGTGCTAGAGCCGGGGGAGGCGAGGATGAGCAGTTCTTC.

This clonotype was seen ten or more times. The chain is built from TRBV5-6 and TRBJ2-7; D not certain. CDR1 is SGHDT and CDR2 is YYEEEE in the germline V gene. The V and J ends lost 4 bases and 2 bases respectively, with 7 bases between them. The CDR3 extends over 12 amino acids. The chain's CDR3 is CASSNSPYEQYF. The CDR3 region has the DNA TGTGCCAGCAGCAATTCACCCTACGAGCAGTACTTC.

The genes are TRBV29-1 and TRBJ1-3, with no clear D. In germline, CDR1 is SQVTM, CDR2 ANQGSEA. Trimming pared 5 bases from V and 3 bases from J, leaving 5 bases between. This CDR3 contains 11 residues. The CDR3 here is CSVLLGNTIYF. CDR3 nucleotides: TGCAGCGTTCTCCTTGGAAACACCATATATTTT.

This clonotype came up a few times. This sequence joins TRBV20-1 and TRBJ2-5; D assignment may be TRBD1 or TRBD2 (5 bases each). V lost 6 bases and J lost 5, with 19 bases in between. This CDR3 has 14 residues. Germline assignment: CDR1 DFQATT and CDR2 SNEGSKA (reference sequence). DNA for the CDR3: TGCAGTGCCCGAAGGGCCGGGGCGGGCGAGACCCAGTACTTC. Its protein product is CSARRAGAGETQYF.

There are a few counts of this clonotype. V gene TRBV6-1 combines with J gene TRBJ1-3, with D uncertain. The CDR3 covers 16 residues. Trimming left V 6 bases short and J 0 bases short, with 15 bases between. Looked up from germline, CDR1 is MNHNS and CDR2 is SASEGT. This chain's CDR3 is CASRSILLGSGNTIYF. CDR3 in DNA: TGTGCCAGCAGATCTATTCTCTTAGGCTCTGGAAACACCATATATTTT.